This TCR beta chain came from a study of coeliac disease. The table came from immunoSEQ multiplex PCR; TCRdb's copy has only in-frame clones and leaves some out. The sample has over 5,000 clones, nearly 55% seen once. CDR1 is MDHEN, CDR2 SYDVKM, per germline. Between the trimmed V and J ends, which lost 6 bases and 4 bases, there was a span of 21 bases. The CDR3 consists of 16 residues. Material for sequencing was intraepithelial lymphocytes from the gut. The clonotype originates from a woman in her thirties with active celiac disease. The chain links TRBV28 to TRBJ2-5; possible D gene TRBD1, 8 bases. In DNA form, the CDR3 reads TGTGCCAGCAGCCCCCCGATAAACAGGGGGGGAGAGACCCAGTACTTC. It is translated as CASSPPINRGGETQYF. Looking up the rest from reference TRBV28 and TRBJ2-5 gives the full variable domain: DVKVTQSSRYLVKRTGEKVFLECVQDMDHENMFWYRQDPGLGLRLIYFSYDVKMKEKGDIPEGYSVSREKKERFSLILESASTNQTSMYLCASSPPINRGGETQYFGPGTRLLVL.